What follows is one TCR beta chain and its context. As handled by the study authors: Estimates of nucleated cell counts were drawn from the amplification of reference gene primers. Sequencing used immunoSEQ multiplex PCR; TCRdb keeps in-frame clones, though not all of them. Clonal size and the V and J genes are those of that table, whereas D and trimming came from the DNA. This sample has about 480,000 clones, with approximately 90% found just once. The sample belongs to a study of blood T cell repertoires in COVID-19. About the study: Material from acute and convalescent COVID-19 was sourced from the United States, Italy and Spain.

V lost 0 bases, J lost 9 bases, and 3 bases lay in between. Looked up from germline, CDR1 is MNHNY and CDR2 is SVGAGI (reference sequence). The CDR3 sequence is 12 residues long. This clonotype was sampled from a woman aged 30 to 39 with acute or convalescent COVID-19. The sequencing input was peripheral blood. The chain couples TRBV6-6 to TRBJ1-6, with D hard to call. For the CDR3, the DNA is TGTGCCAGCAGTTACTCCTCTTCACCCCTCCACTTT. This encodes CASSYSSSPLHF.